Below, 20 T cell receptor beta chains from the same sample are listed, as sequenced in a study of T cell clusters in autoimmune cytopenias. Tens of thousands of genome equivalents of blood DNA were amplified for TRB. TRB was amplified by touch-down multiplex PCR, primer pools A and B combined. TCRdb re-called the multiplex PCR reads and catalogs CDR3 proteins one per entry, DNA excluded. In total, the table holds around 12,000 distinct CDR3 sequences. The material sequenced was peripheral blood. The origin of the receptors is a human donor with an autoimmune cytopenia or autoimmune hepatitis (not recorded which).

V is TRBV27 and J is TRBJ2-1; TCRdb's D gene call, TRBD1, goes unchecked for lack of DNA. This CDR3 contains 15 residues. CDR1 and CDR2 from the germline V gene are MNHEY and SMNVEV (reference sequence). The CDR3 region is CASSFRRGTGNEQFF.

This chain connects TRBV10-3 to TRBJ2-2; TCRdb lists TRBD1, though no DNA is available to test this call. CDR3 size: 13 residues. Per the germline V gene, CDR1 is ENHRY and CDR2 is SYGVKD. CDR3 residues: CAMGWGGTGELFF.

The chain uses TRBV19 and TRBJ1-5; TCRdb selects TRBD1, and the lack of DNA leaves this call unchecked. This CDR3 has 16 amino acids. CDR1 is LNHDA and CDR2 is SQIVND in the germline V gene (reference sequence). This CDR3 is CASLPGQIPSGQPQHF.

The V gene is TRBV30, the J gene TRBJ1-4; lacking DNA, the TRBD1 call made by TCRdb goes unchecked. There are 14 residues in the CDR3. Germline values: CDR1 GTSNPN, CDR2 SVGIG (reference sequence). The CDR3 spells CAWSLAGINEKLFF. The entire variable domain, with the rest obtained from reference TRBV30 and TRBJ1-4, is as follows: SQTIHQWPATLVQPVGSPLSLECTVEGTSNPNLYWYRQAAGRGLQLLFYSVGIGQISSEVPQNLSASRPQDRQFILSSKKLLLSDSGFYLCAWSLAGINEKLFFGSGTQLSVL.

This clonotype is called medium-sized based on its frequency. CDR3 in amino acids: CSVEFPSRLEQFF. The chain joins TRBV29-1 to TRBJ2-1; TCRdb reports TRBD2, a call that lacks DNA to check it against. The germline gives CDR1 SQVTM, CDR2 ANQGSEA. The CDR3 length is 13 residues.

The chain employs TRBV19 and TRBJ1-5; TCRdb's D call, TRBD1, is unchecked because there is no DNA. Germline V gene data show CDR1 as LNHDA and CDR2 as SQIVND (reference sequence). This CDR3 is built from 13 residues. The CDR3 is CASREKGARPQHF. The full variable domain, in which reference TRBV19 and TRBJ1-5 provide the parts outside the CDR3, is DGGITQSPKYLFRKEGQNVTLSCEQNLNHDAMYWYRQDPGQGLRLIYYSQIVNDFQKGDIAEGYSVSREKKESFPLTVTSAQKNPTAFYLCASREKGARPQHFGDGTRLSIL.

V gene TRBV6-2 or TRBV6-3 combines with J gene TRBJ2-1; TCRdb picks TRBD1, but there is no DNA to check that call. Germline V CDR1 and CDR2: MNHEY, SVGEGT. This CDR3 is 15 amino acids long. The CDR3 sequence: CASSRGRAGAHEQFF.

By frequency, this clonotype registers medium-sized. The chain links TRBV29-1 to TRBJ1-2. This CDR3 contains 13 residues. Germline CDR1 SQVTM, CDR2 ANQGSEA. The CDR3 protein is CSVELGPNYGYTF.

J is TRBJ2-5 and V is TRBV24-1. Germline CDR1 and CDR2: KGHDR and SFDVKD. The CDR3 has 14 residues. The CDR3 loop reads CATSDLRNSETQYF.

J is TRBJ1-2 and V is TRBV19; TCRdb picks TRBD1, but there is no DNA to check that call. CDR3 length equals 15 residues. Germline V CDR1 and CDR2: LNHDA, SQIVND (reference sequence). The CDR3: CASRPGGRGIYGYTF.

V is TRBV12-3 or TRBV12-4 and J is TRBJ1-4; checking the TCRdb D call of TRBD1 is not possible without DNA. The CDR3 extends over 15 amino acids. This CDR3 reads CASSWTGGTNEKLFF.

The chain recombines TRBV12-3 or TRBV12-4 with TRBJ2-7; there is no DNA to check the TCRdb D call of TRBD2. This CDR3 has 14 residues. CDR3: CASKISGRASEQYF.

This sequence joins TRBV6-4 and TRBJ2-2; TCRdb picks TRBD2, but there is no DNA to check that call. The CDR3 extends over 17 amino acids. Germline V CDR1 and CDR2: MRHNA, SNTAGT. The CDR3 region is CASSGRREGLATGELFF.

Measured by frequency, this clonotype is medium-sized. This chain links TRBV19 with TRBJ2-3; the TRBD1 assignment by TCRdb is unverifiable without DNA. The CDR3 is 14 amino acids. Per the germline V gene, CDR1 is LNHDA and CDR2 is SQIVND (reference sequence). The CDR3 region is CATRGRGSTDTQYF.

This chain connects TRBV20-1 to TRBJ2-4; TCRdb outputs TRBD2, but without DNA this stays unchecked. This CDR3 has 12 amino acids. Per the germline V gene, CDR1 is DFQATT and CDR2 is SNEGSKA (reference sequence). CDR3 sequence reads: CSASSGANIQYF.

This clonotype is called large (0.1 to 1%) based on its frequency. The chain links TRBV19 to TRBJ2-2; lacking DNA, the TRBD1 call made by TCRdb goes unchecked. Germline CDR1 and CDR2: LNHDA and SQIVND (reference sequence). This CDR3 contains 14 residues. The CDR3 loop reads CATTPAPHTGELFF.

J is TRBJ1-5 and V is TRBV19. The CDR3 spans 14 residues. Germline CDR1 and CDR2: LNHDA and SQIVND (reference sequence). The CDR3 protein is CASSIGQVNQPQHF.

The gene calls are TRBV6-5 and TRBJ1-5. The CDR3 runs to 13 residues. Germline V gene data show CDR1 as MNHEY and CDR2 as SVGAGI. Here the CDR3 reads CASSSRVHQPQHF.

V is TRBV18 and J is TRBJ2-1. Per germline, CDR1 KGHSH and CDR2 LQKENI. The CDR3 is 17 residues long. CDR3 residues: CASSYRGATLFYNEQFF.

The chain carries TRBV18 and TRBJ2-2; TCRdb outputs TRBD2, but without DNA this stays unchecked. The CDR3 runs 14 residues. CDR1 is KGHSH, CDR2 LQKENI, per germline. CDR3 sequence: CASSPGRPAGELFF. Full variable domain (missing parts from reference TRBV18 and TRBJ2-2): NAGVMQNPRHLVRRRGQEARLRCSPMKGHSHVYWYRQLPEEGLKFMVYLQKENIIDESGMPKERFSAEFPKEGPSILRIQQVVRGDSAAYFCASSPGRPAGELFFGEGSRLTVL.